One and the same sample provided the 18 T cell receptor beta chains below, sequenced in a study of T cell responses to AZD1222 COVID-19 vaccine. TCRdb's table, derived via immunoSEQ multiplex PCR, lists solely in-frame clones and lacks some. The table lists 25,000 to 35,000 clones, approximately 78% of them singletons, with 4.5% to 7% in the top ten. The sequencing used peripheral blood, collected on day 0 of AZD1222 vaccination. All receptors come from an adult in good health.

This clone has a single count. The gene calls are TRBV7-8 and TRBJ1-1, with 7 nucleotides matching TRBD1. The J segment lost 0 bases and the V segment lost 1 base, leaving 5 bases of the junction unmatched. Germline V CDR1 and CDR2: SGHVS, FQNEAQ. The CDR3 is 16 residues long. The CDR3 bases are TGTGCCAGCAGCTTAGGACAGGGTCGAATGAACACTGAAGCTTTCTTT. Encoded protein: CASSLGQGRMNTEAFF.

The rearrangement links TRBV3-1 (or the pseudogene TRBV3-2) to TRBJ1-2; TRBD1 might be the D (5 bases). CDR3 length: 13 residues. Germline V CDR1 and CDR2: LGHDT, YNNKEL (reference sequence). Between the trimmed V and J ends, which lost 4 bases and 4 bases, there was a span of 10 bases. The CDR3 coding sequence is TGTGCCAGCAGCCCGGGGGTACCCTATGGCTACACCTTC. As protein: CASSPGVPYGYTF.

The chain is built from TRBV7-2 and TRBJ2-1; perhaps TRBD1 as D (6 bases). From germline, CDR1 is SGHTA and CDR2 FQGNSA. The CDR3 is 16 residues long. V lost 0 bases, J lost 0 bases, and 9 bases lay in between. The CDR3 DNA follows: TGTGCCAGCAGCTTAGCGACAGGAAGCTCCTACAATGAGCAGTTCTTC. It codes for CASSLATGSSYNEQFF.

This clone was seen a single time. The V gene is TRBV11-2, the J gene TRBJ2-5; 7 bases match TRBD2. The J segment lost 4 bases and the V segment lost 5 bases, leaving 7 bases of the junction unmatched. Germline lookup yields CDR1 SGHAT and CDR2 FQNNGV. This CDR3 is built from 14 residues. The CDR3 DNA reads as TGTGCCAGCAGCCGGGGGGTCCGAAGAGAGACCCAGTACTTC. It yields the protein CASSRGVRRETQYF. Complete variable domain (other parts from reference TRBV11-2 and TRBJ2-5): EAGVAQSPRYKIIEKRQSVAFWCNPISGHATLYWYQQILGQGPKLLIQFQNNGVVDDSQLPKDRFSAERLKGVDSTLKIQPAKLEDSAVYLCASSRGVRRETQYFGPGTRLLVL.

The chain has TRBV6-4 and TRBJ1-2; TRBD1 matches at 7 bases. CDR3 length equals 14 residues. Germline CDR1 is MRHNA and CDR2 is SNTAGT. V gave up 6 bases and J gave up 2 bases; unmatched junction bases: 6. The CDR3 here is CASRDRASNYGYTF. The CDR3 DNA reads TGTGCCAGCAGAGACAGGGCAAGCAACTATGGCTACACCTTC.

This chain joins TRBV5-1 and TRBJ1-6; D is uncertain. V dropped 0 bases and J dropped 11 bases, with 9 bases sitting between them. CDR3 length: 13 amino acids. Per germline, CDR1 SGHRS and CDR2 YFSETQ. CDR3 sequence (DNA): TGCGCCAGCAGCTTGGAGGAGAGGACACCCCTCCACTTT. Translated, it gives CASSLEERTPLHF.

This chain connects TRBV6-5 to TRBJ1-1; no firm D call. Germline values: CDR1 MNHEY, CDR2 SVGAGI. The CDR3 sequence is 14 residues long. V lost 6 bases, J lost 1 base, and 12 bases lay in between. CDR3 protein: CASRESGSNTEAFF. The DNA for the CDR3 is TGTGCCAGCAGGGAGAGCGGATCGAACACTGAAGCTTTCTTT.

The V gene is TRBV5-1, the J gene TRBJ2-3, with D perhaps TRBD2 (6 bases). The CDR3 covers 13 residues. With 0 bases removed from V and 8 bases from J, the gap between germline ends came to 10 bases. CDR1 is SGHRS, CDR2 YFSETQ, per germline. CDR3 sequence: CASSLGEVGTQYF. In DNA, the CDR3 is TGCGCCAGCAGCTTGGGGGAGGTCGGTACGCAGTATTTT.

The chain couples TRBV7-9 to TRBJ1-4; D not certain. Germline values: CDR1 SEHNR, CDR2 FQNEAQ (reference sequence). The CDR3 runs 15 residues. V lost 0 bases, J lost 3 bases, and 8 bases lay in between. The CDR3 sequence is CASSLAWGANEKLFF. CDR3 coding DNA: TGTGCCAGCAGCTTAGCTTGGGGTGCTAATGAAAAACTGTTTTTT.

The J gene is TRBJ2-7, the V gene TRBV21-1; the table calls TRBD1, which could not be checked here. TRBV21-1 is annotated as a pseudogene. There are 13 residues in the CDR3. The CDR3 protein is CASTPQGIHEQYV. The DNA for the CDR3 is TGTGCCAGCACCCCTCAGGGGATCCACGAGCAGTACGTC.

The V and J genes are TRBV7-8 and TRBJ1-4; D perhaps matches TRBD1 (5 bases). The CDR3 has 13 residues. The V end was cut by 5 bases, the J end by 15 bases, with 19 bases between. Germline CDR1 is SGHVS and CDR2 is FQNEAQ. The CDR3 sequence is CASSPSRGARVFF. CDR3 in DNA: TGTGCCAGCAGCCCGTCCCGCGGGGCAAGGGTGTTTTTT.

This chain uses TRBV27 with TRBJ2-1; possibly TRBD2 for D (5 bases). The CDR3 loop spans 15 amino acids. Germline loops: CDR1 MNHEY, CDR2 SMNVEV (reference sequence). V was pared by 6 bases and J by 3 bases, with 15 bases between. The chain's CDR3 is CASRASGGGYNEQFF. The CDR3 nucleotides are TGTGCCAGCAGGGCCTCGGGCGGAGGCTACAATGAGCAGTTCTTC.

CDR3 DNA: TGTGCCAGTAGTGGGCCGGGATTTAATTCACCCCTCCACTTT. The encoded protein is CASSGPGFNSPLHF. The V and J genes are TRBV19 and TRBJ1-6; no clear D gene. V lost 5 bases, J lost 6 bases, and 11 bases lay in between. CDR1 and CDR2 (germline): LNHDA, SQIVND (reference sequence). The CDR3 has 14 amino acids. Drawing the rest from reference TRBV19 and TRBJ1-6, the complete variable domain is DGGITQSPKYLFRKEGQNVTLSCEQNLNHDAMYWYRQDPGQGLRLIYYSQIVNDFQKGDIAEGYSVSREKKESFPLTVTSAQKNPTAFYLCASSGPGFNSPLHFGNGTRLTVT.

The V and J genes are TRBV5-3 and TRBJ2-7; D is perhaps TRBD1 or TRBD2 (5 bases each). TRBV5-3 is labeled an ORF, and its function is uncertain. Deletions cut 2 bases from V and 0 bases from J, with 18 bases between. This CDR3 is 17 amino acids long. The CDR3 protein is CARSFKRPGPSSYEQYV. The CDR3 DNA follows: TGTGCCAGAAGCTTCAAACGCCCGGGGCCGAGCTCCTACGAGCAGTACGTC.

This chain joins TRBV6-5 and TRBJ2-3; D not resolved. Germline assignment: CDR1 MNHEY and CDR2 SVGAGI. V was cut by 7 bases and J by 2 bases, with 7 bases left in between. The CDR3 contains 12 residues. The CDR3 DNA reads as TGTGCCAGCACCCAAGACACAGATACGCAGTATTTT. It yields the protein CASTQDTDTQYF.

The genes are TRBV7-9 and TRBJ1-3, with D unclear. Trimming removed 1 base at V and 0 bases at J, with 7 bases between. Germline V gene lookup returns CDR1 SEHNR and CDR2 FQNEAQ (reference sequence). CDR3 length: 15 amino acids. The CDR3 DNA follows: TGTGCCAGCAGCTTAGAGGGCAACTCTGGAAACACCATATATTTT. Translated: CASSLEGNSGNTIYF.

V is TRBV7-2 and J is TRBJ1-2; D gene ambiguous. Trimming took off 5 bases at V and 9 bases at J, with 16 bases between the two ends. Germline V gives CDR1 SGHTA, CDR2 FQGNSA. This CDR3 has 13 amino acids. The CDR3 reads CASSPDRQDRYTF. The DNA of the CDR3 is TGTGCCAGCAGCCCCGATCGGCAGGATCGCTACACCTTC.

The chain recombines TRBV15 with TRBJ2-3, with D unresolved. This CDR3 is built from 13 residues. Trimming cost V 8 bases and J 2 bases, with 11 bases left between them. Germline V gene data show CDR1 as LNHNV and CDR2 as YYDKDF (reference sequence). CDR3 residues: CATRTAVTDTQYF. In DNA, the CDR3 is TGTGCCACCCGGACCGCCGTCACAGATACGCAGTATTTT.